This T cell receptor (beta chain) was obtained from a study of T cell clonality in common variable immunodeficiency (dated by TCRdb to between 2015 and 2017). Broader findings and caveats from the paper: Even though DNA input was the same, control samples had an average of approximately 82,000 unique sequences each, compared with some 32,000 in CVID samples. Fewer deletions and N-nucleotide insertions were reportedly observed in CVID TCRbeta sequences, and highly modified clones with 13 or more V deletions were reportedly absent from CVID TCRbeta sequences. The authors noted that sequencing repertoires of T cell subpopulations would be needed to clarify what caused the increased clonality in CVID. Correlations of repertoire features with clinical complications were constrained by heterogeneity among patients within the CVID cohort. Compared with healthy controls, CVID subjects showed increased TCRbeta clonality (t-test p = 0.018), a feature most characteristic of about a third of subjects. Fewer TCRbeta clones were shared among CVID subjects than among healthy controls (p < 0.0001).

This clone was counted ten times or more. Its specific antigen is unknown. CVID samples and control samples contributed equivalent amounts of genomic DNA as sequencing input. For every sample, a 60 bp segment covering the rearranged TCRbeta CDR3 region was amplified and then sequenced. The immunoSEQ assay, a bias-corrected multiplex PCR combined with high-throughput sequencing, was used to amplify TCRbeta. As for the authors' bioinformatics: Every unique nucleotide sequence was considered a clone and was annotated with V, D and J genes, copy number and frequency. Sequences were labeled productive if in frame, and non-productive if out of frame or containing stop codons. As previously described, clonality was computed from Shannon's entropy. Mean CDR3 Kyte-Doolittle hydropathy was derived from the predicted amino acid sequences of productive clones. Scaled V gene usage was hierarchically clustered using Manhattan distance and complete linkage with the R hclust function. To assess clone sharing by CDR3 amino acid sequence, 12 repertoires per group were resampled over 100 rounds. The repertoires were screened for 55 to 75 published EBV-specific TCRbeta sequences and some 250 published CMV-specific TCRbeta sequences. Analysis left out a couple of CVID samples that produced under 10,000 sequences, so 42 CVID repertoires remained. In its TCRdb copy, this immuneACCESS table keeps in-frame sequences only and misses some clones. Where compared with another copy, unresolved V genes explain less than half of these, and the others have no known cause. V, J and clone size are those of that table, while D and trimming were read from the DNA. The table shows 55,000 or so clones here, with no singletons. Together, the top ten hold around 5.4% of the sample.

Most CVID patients and most healthy controls were of Caucasian heritage. Heparinized peripheral whole blood samples of about 5 to 9 ml were collected from each donor. TCRbeta CDR3 repertoires were sequenced from genomic DNA of adults with common variable immune deficiency (CVID) and healthy adult controls. The control group comprised approximately 22 healthy adult volunteers, around 12 female and around ten male, aged roughly 23 to 70 years with a mean age of roughly 34. To isolate peripheral blood mononuclear cells, diluted blood was subjected to density centrifugation over Hypaque 1077 or Ficoll-Paque. Genomic DNA was obtained from unsorted mononuclear cells using either Qiagen column purification or a centrifugation-based method. Sequenced input: peripheral blood mononuclear cells. The TCR was taken from a person between 18 and 75 years old in good health.

The covered CDR3 bases are TGTGCCAGCAGTTACGAGGGGGGGGTCCGCGAG. The translation is CASSYEGGVRE. The full-length CDR3 reads as CASSYEGGVREQYF. This sequence uses TRBV28 and TRBJ2-7; the D segment could be TRBD2, given 7 matching bases. The read is 3 residues too short to cover the CDR3 end, so that end is filled in from the germline J gene. A distance of 16 bases separates the germline ends of V and J, which lose 4 bases and 6 bases respectively. CDR1 and CDR2 are drawn from the germline V gene: MDHEN, SYDVKM. Spanning cysteine to phenylalanine, the CDR3 consists of 14 amino acids. The CDR3 was read in part: 33 bases, with the frame set at base 1.